The 17 T cell receptor beta chains below were found in one sample sequenced in a study of response to subunit inactivated influenza vaccine. TCRdb called the RT-PCR reads again in MiXCR, with one record for every CDR3 protein. This sample has hundreds of thousands of distinct CDR3 sequences, with 15% to 19% found just once. The sequenced sample was PBMCs from blood, obtained 11 to 12 days after vaccination. All receptors come from a man in his forties or fifties who received an inactivated influenza vaccine.

The chain carries TRBV5-1 and TRBJ2-7; TRBD2 matches at 7 bases. Trimming at V came to 3 bases and at J to 5 bases, leaving 5 bases not matched to a gene. Germline-derived CDR1 and CDR2 are SGHRS and YFSETQ. CDR3 length equals 13 residues. The CDR3 DNA is TGCGCCAGCAGCTCGGGAGGAAGCGACGAGCAGTACTTC. This codes for CASSSGGSDEQYF.

The V gene is TRBV19, the J gene TRBJ2-5; tentatively, D is TRBD2 (6 bases). This CDR3 is 15 amino acids long. Trimming removed 3 bases from V and 2 bases from J, with 13 bases in between. Germline CDR1 LNHDA, CDR2 SQIVND (reference sequence). The chain's CDR3 is CASSMTGDPQETQYF. For the CDR3, the DNA is TGTGCCAGTAGTATGACGGGGGACCCTCAAGAGACCCAGTACTTC.

This clonotype occurred a few times. The chain is built from TRBV5-1 and TRBJ2-7; the D gene could be TRBD1 or TRBD2 (5 bases each). Germline V gene lookup returns CDR1 SGHRS and CDR2 YFSETQ. CDR3 length: 15 amino acids. V lost 6 bases and J 3 bases, leaving 19 bases between the germline ends. CDR3 in amino acids: CASTFGTAFRYEQYF. The CDR3 DNA reads as TGCGCCAGCACCTTTGGGACGGCTTTTCGCTACGAGCAGTACTTC.

The chain combines TRBV4-3 with TRBJ1-4, with D unclear. This CDR3 is 15 amino acids long. Trimming cost V 4 bases and J 5 bases, with 14 bases left between them. Germline V gene data show CDR1 as LGHNA and CDR2 as YSLEER. The CDR3 loop reads CASSPEGRANEKLFF. Here the CDR3 DNA reads TGCGCCAGCAGCCCGGAAGGGAGGGCGAATGAAAAACTGTTTTTT.

The chain carries TRBV9 and TRBJ2-3, with D hard to call. Germline V gene sequence: CDR1 SGDLS, CDR2 YYNGEE. Trimming pared 4 bases from V and 2 bases from J, leaving 11 bases between. The CDR3 has 14 amino acids. The CDR3: CASSSVGYTDTQYF. CDR3 bases: TGTGCCAGCAGCTCGGTGGGGTACACAGATACGCAGTATTTT.

This clonotype was seen more than once but under ten times. This chain uses TRBV9 with TRBJ2-2, with 9 bases that match TRBD2. Per the germline V gene, CDR1 is SGDLS and CDR2 is YYNGEE. The CDR3 totals 17 residues. Trimming cost V 0 bases and J 2 bases; bases outside gene matches: 5. The chain's CDR3 is CASSVGEAGGNTGELFF. CDR3 in DNA: TGTGCCAGCAGCGTAGGGGAAGCGGGAGGAAACACCGGGGAGCTGTTTTTT.

The chain couples TRBV12-3 or TRBV12-4 to TRBJ2-2, with unresolved D. Trimming took off 3 bases at V and 7 bases at J, with 6 bases between the two ends. The CDR3 spans 12 residues. CDR3: CASSFTLGELFF. In DNA form, the CDR3 reads TGTGCCAGCAGTTTCACACTCGGGGAGCTGTTTTTT.

The chain carries TRBV20-1 and TRBJ2-7, with 10 bases fitting TRBD1. The CDR3 has 12 residues. CDR1 and CDR2 (germline): DFQATT, SNEGSKA (reference sequence). The V gene end was trimmed by 6 bases and the J gene end by 8 bases; junction bases not matched to a gene: 7. The CDR3 bases are TGCAGTGCAACCGGGACAGGGGCACAGCAGTACTTC. Amino acids: CSATGTGAQQYF.

This rearrangement joins TRBV18 to TRBJ2-7; TRBD1 agrees at 7 bases. The CDR3 is 14 amino acids. V shed 6 bases, J shed 0 bases, and the junction held 5 bases outside the gene matches. Germline V gene data show CDR1 as KGHSH and CDR2 as LQKENI. CDR3: CASSPRGNSYEQYF. CDR3 coding DNA: TGTGCCAGCTCGCCCAGGGGGAACTCCTACGAGCAGTACTTC. Looking up the rest from reference TRBV18 and TRBJ2-7 gives the full variable domain: NAGVMQNPRHLVRRRGQEARLRCSPMKGHSHVYWYRQLPEEGLKFMVYLQKENIIDESGMPKERFSAEFPKEGPSILRIQQVVRGDSAAYFCASSPRGNSYEQYFGPGTRLTVT.

This chain uses TRBV29-1 with TRBJ2-2; 7 nucleotides align to TRBD2. This CDR3 spans 14 amino acids. Germline CDR1 and CDR2: SQVTM and ANQGSEA. Trimming took 5 bases from V and 0 from J; bases not matched to a gene: 3. CDR3 loop: CSVLAVSNTGELFF. DNA for the CDR3: TGCAGCGTTCTAGCGGTCTCGAACACCGGGGAGCTGTTTTTT.

The chain links TRBV7-9 to TRBJ2-7; TRBD2 matches at 7 bases. CDR1 is SEHNR, CDR2 FQNEAQ, per germline (reference sequence). With 5 bases clipped from V and 5 bases from J, the junction kept 15 bases outside the gene matches. CDR3 length equals 16 residues. The CDR3: CASSPGIWAGTNEQYF. The CDR3 bases are TGTGCCAGCAGCCCAGGCATCTGGGCGGGGACTAACGAGCAGTACTTC.

In its sample, this clonotype was seen a few times. This chain connects TRBV6-5 to TRBJ2-3, with TRBD1 identical over 7 bases. The CDR3 extends over 15 amino acids. Germline-derived CDR1 and CDR2 are MNHEY and SVGAGI. With 4 bases clipped from V and 9 bases from J, the junction kept 13 bases outside the gene matches. Here the CDR3 reads CASSSTGTETGTQYF. As DNA, the CDR3 is TGTGCCAGCAGTTCCACCGGGACAGAGACGGGGACGCAGTATTTT.

The chain carries TRBV30 and TRBJ2-7; D is unclear. The length of the CDR3 is 15 residues. Germline V gives CDR1 GTSNPN, CDR2 SVGIG (reference sequence). V was shortened by 3 bases and J by 0 bases, with 15 bases between the two germline ends. CDR3 sequence: CAWRRGVGSSYEQYF. DNA for the CDR3: TGTGCCTGGAGGAGAGGAGTGGGCAGCTCCTACGAGCAGTACTTC.

In its sample, this clonotype was seen many times. The V call is TRBV12-3 or TRBV12-4, the J call TRBJ2-5; 7 nucleotides agree with TRBD1. The CDR3 runs to 14 residues. Trimming at V came to 2 bases and at J to 4 bases, leaving 4 bases not matched to a gene. The CDR3 spells CASSLRGGRETQYF. DNA of the CDR3: TGTGCCAGCAGTTTAAGAGGGGGCCGAGAGACCCAGTACTTC.

This clonotype appeared a few times. The rearrangement links TRBV4-1 to TRBJ2-2; D is unclear. Germline CDR1 MGHRA, CDR2 YSYEKL. The CDR3 has 15 amino acids. Trimming took off 2 bases at V and 1 base at J, with 8 bases between the two ends. CDR3 bases: TGCGCCAGCAGCCAAAATGTGGTGAACACCGGGGAGCTGTTTTTT. As protein: CASSQNVVNTGELFF.

This clonotype was observed a handful of times. The rearrangement links TRBV15 to TRBJ2-3, with 8 bases lining up with TRBD2. CDR1 is LNHNV and CDR2 is YYDKDF in the germline V gene (reference sequence). After removal of 0 bases from V and 1 base from J, the junction contained 6 bases not matched to a gene. The CDR3 sequence is 17 residues long. The DNA for the CDR3 is TGTGCCACCAGCAGAGATCCTACGGGGGGGGGCACAGATACGCAGTATTTT. It is translated as CATSRDPTGGGTDTQYF.

The chain employs TRBV19 and TRBJ2-7; D is possibly TRBD1 (5 bases). The germline V and J ends were trimmed by 4 bases and 3 bases, with 10 bases remaining between them. This CDR3 is 13 amino acids long. Looked up from germline, CDR1 is LNHDA and CDR2 is SQIVND (reference sequence). CDR3 in DNA: TGTGCCAGTAGTACCAGGGTAGACTACGAGCAGTACTTC. As protein: CASSTRVDYEQYF. The full variable domain, completed using reference TRBV19 and TRBJ2-7, is DGGITQSPKYLFRKEGQNVTLSCEQNLNHDAMYWYRQDPGQGLRLIYYSQIVNDFQKGDIAEGYSVSREKKESFPLTVTSAQKNPTAFYLCASSTRVDYEQYFGPGTRLTVT.